One and the same sample provided the 2 T cell receptor beta chains below, sequenced in a study of early T cells in non-severe SARS-CoV-2 infection. TCRdb re-called the 5' RACE reads through MiXCR, storing one row per CDR3 protein. This sample carries 99,000 or so distinct CDR3 sequences, approximately 16% of them seen once, and the ten largest clones take around 1.3%. Sequences were obtained from whole blood. The receptors derive from an adult who was a healthcare worker with PCR-confirmed SARS-CoV-2 infection or an uninfected control (not recorded which).

The J gene is TRBJ2-7, the V gene TRBV27, with no clear D. V dropped 0 bases and J dropped 5 bases, with 14 bases sitting between them. The germline gives CDR1 MNHEY, CDR2 SMNVEV (reference sequence). CDR3 length equals 15 residues. In DNA, the CDR3 is TGTGCCAGCAGTTTATCCCCCGGACCCGTCCACGAGCAGTACTTC. Its protein is CASSLSPGPVHEQYF.

This chain links TRBV27 with TRBJ2-3; D is perhaps TRBD1 (6 bases). V was clipped by 4 bases and J by 4 bases, with 9 bases between them. The germline CDR1 and CDR2 sequences are MNHEY and SMNVEV (reference sequence). The CDR3 is 13 residues long. CDR3 DNA sequence: TGTGCCAGCAGTTCTACAGGGTCAGATACGCAGTATTTT. Amino acid sequence: CASSSTGSDTQYF.